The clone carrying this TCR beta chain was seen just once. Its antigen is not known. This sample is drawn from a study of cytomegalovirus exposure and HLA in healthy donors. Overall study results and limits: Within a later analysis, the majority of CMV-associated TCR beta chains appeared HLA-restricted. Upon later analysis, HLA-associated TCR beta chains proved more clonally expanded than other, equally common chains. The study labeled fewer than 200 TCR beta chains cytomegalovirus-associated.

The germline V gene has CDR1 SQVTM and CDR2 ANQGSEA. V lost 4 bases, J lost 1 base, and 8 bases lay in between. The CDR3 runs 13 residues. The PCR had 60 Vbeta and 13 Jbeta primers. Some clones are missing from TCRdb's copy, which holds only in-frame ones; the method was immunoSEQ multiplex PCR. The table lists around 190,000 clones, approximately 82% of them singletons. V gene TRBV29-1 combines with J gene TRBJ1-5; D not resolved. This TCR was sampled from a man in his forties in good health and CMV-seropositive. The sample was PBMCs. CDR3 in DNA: TGCAGCGTTGTGTCAGGAAGCAATCAGCCCCAGCATTTT. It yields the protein CSVVSGSNQPQHF.